The 29 T cell receptor beta chains reported below all come from one sample, sequenced in a study of PD-1 blockade in classical Hodgkin lymphoma. Data came from immunoSEQ multiplex PCR; TCRdb stores just in-frame clones and leaves some out. The sample includes roughly 40,000 clones, 87% of them seen just once. There was relapse after autologous stem cell transplantation in every patient, and there was variation in brentuximab vedotin exposure. The sequenced sample was peripheral blood mononuclear cells (PBMCs), obtained at baseline. The receptors come from a human donor with classical Hodgkin lymphoma.

This rearrangement joins TRBV27 to TRBJ2-4; D call uncertain. V was shortened by 0 bases and J by 0 bases, with 0 bases between the two germline ends. Per the germline V gene, CDR1 is MNHEY and CDR2 is SMNVEV (reference sequence). The CDR3 runs 13 residues. CDR3 protein: CASSLSAKNIQYF. CDR3 nucleotide sequence: TGTGCCAGCAGTTTATCAGCCAAAAACATTCAGTACTTC.

V and J are TRBV6-1 and TRBJ1-1; D is undetermined. The length of the CDR3 is 13 residues. Deletions cut 7 bases from V and 0 bases from J, with 9 bases between. The germline CDR1 and CDR2 sequences are MNHNS and SASEGT. For the CDR3, the DNA is TGTGCCAGCAAGGCCGGGATGAACACTGAAGCTTTCTTT. This gives the protein CASKAGMNTEAFF.

This chain uses TRBV9 with TRBJ2-3; D is perhaps TRBD2 (5 bases). This CDR3 region has 14 residues. In germline, CDR1 is SGDLS, CDR2 YYNGEE. V lost 3 bases to trimming and J lost 2 bases, with 10 bases between them. This CDR3 is CASSEGADTDTQYF. The CDR3 DNA follows: TGTGCCAGCAGCGAGGGAGCCGACACAGATACGCAGTATTTT. Looking up the rest from reference TRBV9 and TRBJ2-3 gives the full variable domain: DSGVTQTPKHLITATGQRVTLRCSPRSGDLSVYWYQQSLDQGLQFLIQYYNGEERAKGNILERFSAQQFPDLHSELNLSSLELGDSALYFCASSEGADTDTQYFGPGTRLTVL.

V and J are TRBV9 and TRBJ1-5; D remains unclear. V was shortened by 0 bases and J by 0 bases, with 7 bases between the two germline ends. The CDR3 is 15 amino acids. Germline values: CDR1 SGDLS, CDR2 YYNGEE. CDR3 protein: CASSVATGSNQPQHF. The CDR3 DNA reads TGTGCCAGCAGCGTAGCGACGGGTAGCAATCAGCCCCAGCATTTT.

The chain employs TRBV6-1 and TRBJ1-1; D unclear. Per germline, CDR1 MNHNS and CDR2 SASEGT. V was cut by 7 bases and J by 8 bases, with 17 bases left in between. The CDR3 contains 13 residues. The CDR3: CASKGRAEPEAFF. CDR3 DNA sequence: TGTGCCAGCAAGGGCCGGGCGGAGCCCGAAGCTTTCTTT.

V usage is TRBV21-1 and J usage is TRBJ1-5; the tabulated D call, TRBD1, remains unverified against the DNA. TRBV21-1 has pseudogene status. This CDR3 comprises 15 residues. DNA of the CDR3: TGTGCCAACATGGCGTGGGACAGGGGGTTTCAGCCCCAGCATTTT. Translated, it gives CANMAWDRGFQPQHF.

The V and J genes are TRBV7-9 and TRBJ2-1; 13 nucleotides agree with TRBD2. This CDR3 has 14 amino acids. J was trimmed by 8 bases and V by 8 bases; bases with no gene match: 6. Germline assignment: CDR1 SEHNR and CDR2 FQNEAQ (reference sequence). In DNA form, the CDR3 reads TGTGCCAGCCGAACTAGCGGGGGGGCGGATGAGCAGTTCTTC. Encoded protein: CASRTSGGADEQFF. Together with reference TRBV7-9 and TRBJ2-1, the CDR3 gives the full variable domain: DTGVSQNPRHKITKRGQNVTFRCDPISEHNRLYWYRQTLGQGPEFLTYFQNEAQLEKSRLLSDRFSAERPKGSFSTLEIQRTEQGDSAMYLCASRTSGGADEQFFGPGTRLTVL.

This clone was recorded only once. The V call is TRBV27, the J call TRBJ2-5; TRBD2 matches 10 bases. The V gene's germline CDR1 is MNHEY and CDR2 SMNVEV (reference sequence). The CDR3 extends over 14 amino acids. V was pared by 8 bases and J by 4 bases, with 7 bases of the junction left unmatched. CDR3 in amino acids: CASRLAGVGETQYF. In DNA, the CDR3 is TGTGCCAGCCGGCTAGCGGGAGTAGGAGAGACCCAGTACTTC.

The J gene is TRBJ2-1, the V gene TRBV18; 14 bases are shared with TRBD2. The CDR3 is made up of 19 amino acids. Germline V gene sequence: CDR1 KGHSH, CDR2 LQKENI. The ends lost 3 bases at V and 6 bases at J; junction bases unmatched: 13. The DNA of the CDR3 is TGTGCCAGCTCACCGGGACTAGCGGGAGTCTGGACTACTGCCAATGAGCAGTTCTTC. Protein product: CASSPGLAGVWTTANEQFF. Full variable domain (outside the CDR3, taken from reference TRBV18 and TRBJ2-1): NAGVMQNPRHLVRRRGQEARLRCSPMKGHSHVYWYRQLPEEGLKFMVYLQKENIIDESGMPKERFSAEFPKEGPSILRIQQVVRGDSAAYFCASSPGLAGVWTTANEQFFGPGTRLTVL.

This clone appeared once. V usage is TRBV7-9 and J usage is TRBJ1-5, with 8 bases fitting TRBD1. The CDR3 is 16 residues long. Looked up from germline, CDR1 is SEHNR and CDR2 is FQNEAQ (reference sequence). The V segment lost 2 bases and the J segment 3 bases; nucleotides outside the gene matches: 6. CDR3 loop: CASSLYQGAVNQPQHF. The CDR3 DNA is TGTGCCAGCAGCTTATACCAGGGGGCCGTCAATCAGCCCCAGCATTTT.

The chain links TRBV9 to TRBJ2-7; D is possibly TRBD1 or TRBD2 (5 bases each). The CDR3 totals 16 residues. The V end was cut by 0 bases, the J end by 2 bases, with 15 bases between. Germline lookup yields CDR1 SGDLS and CDR2 YYNGEE. The CDR3 spells CASSVDLPGRAYEQYF. The DNA for the CDR3 is TGTGCCAGCAGCGTAGATCTACCGGGACGGGCCTACGAGCAGTACTTC. Together with reference TRBV9 and TRBJ2-7, the CDR3 gives the full variable domain: DSGVTQTPKHLITATGQRVTLRCSPRSGDLSVYWYQQSLDQGLQFLIQYYNGEERAKGNILERFSAQQFPDLHSELNLSSLELGDSALYFCASSVDLPGRAYEQYFGPGTRLTVT.

With regard to this clone: One junction end does not reproduce the germline sequence, and a read error may be involved. CDR3 DNA: TGTGCCAGCACCAAAAATAGCGGGAGTGGACAAGGGACCCAGTACTTC. It specifies CASTKNSGSGQGTQYF. The chain joins TRBV11-2 to TRBJ2-5, with 9 positions matching TRBD2. The CDR3 spans 16 residues. Germline CDR1 reads SGHAT; CDR2 reads FQNNGV.

The CDR3 DNA reads as TGCGCCAGCAGCTGGGACAGGGTCTTCTACGAGCAGTACTTC. Residues: CASSWDRVFYEQYF. The rearrangement links TRBV5-1 to TRBJ2-7; 9 nucleotides match TRBD1. This CDR3 spans 14 amino acids. J gave up 3 bases and V 3 bases, and 4 bases lay outside the gene matches. The germline V gene encodes CDR1 SGHRS and CDR2 YFSETQ.

This sequence joins TRBV2 and TRBJ1-2; D call uncertain. This CDR3 is 11 amino acids long. CDR1 is SNHLY, CDR2 FYNNEI, per germline. V was clipped by 5 bases and J by 3 bases, with 4 bases between them. CDR3 in amino acids: CASSRDYGYTF. CDR3 nucleotides: TGTGCCAGCAGTAGAGACTATGGCTACACCTTC.

The chain is built from TRBV7-1 and TRBJ2-1, with 8 bases fitting TRBD2. TRBV7-1 is an ORF, with its function uncertain. The junction had 2 bases not matched to a gene; V was cut back by 4 bases and J by 6 bases. CDR3 length equals 13 residues. The CDR3 nucleotides read TGTGCCAGCAGCTGGACTAGCTCCAATGAGCAGTTCTTC. Its translation: CASSWTSSNEQFF.

The V call is TRBV5-1, the J call TRBJ1-1, with 8 bases aligning to TRBD1. The J segment lost 2 bases and the V segment lost 4 bases, leaving 7 bases of the junction unmatched. The CDR3 loop spans 15 amino acids. CDR1 is SGHRS and CDR2 is YFSETQ in the germline V gene. CDR3 DNA sequence: TGCGCCAGCAGCCTGGACAGGGCCTTTAACACTGAAGCTTTCTTT. As protein: CASSLDRAFNTEAFF.

This clone was seen only a few times. The chain employs TRBV30 and TRBJ2-1; a possible D gene is TRBD1 (5 bases). V lost 0 bases, J lost 8 bases, and 11 bases lay in between. The CDR3 has 13 amino acids. Germline assignment: CDR1 GTSNPN and CDR2 SVGIG (reference sequence). CDR3 in amino acids: CAWSVFRVDEQFF. In DNA form, the CDR3 reads TGTGCCTGGAGTGTATTCAGGGTCGATGAGCAGTTCTTC.

The rearrangement joins TRBV6-6 to TRBJ2-2; TRBD1 agrees at 11 bases. The CDR3 is 16 residues long. V lost 5 bases, J lost 2 bases, and 4 bases stayed unmatched. Germline lookup yields CDR1 MNHNY and CDR2 SVGAGI (reference sequence). CDR3 nucleotide sequence: TGTGCCAGCAGTACAGGACAGGGGGCTAACACCGGGGAGCTGTTTTTT. Protein sequence: CASSTGQGANTGELFF.

The rearrangement uses TRBV6-1 and TRBJ1-5; possible D gene TRBD1, 5 bases. The V gene's germline CDR1 is MNHNS and CDR2 SASEGT. The germline V and J ends were trimmed by 1 base and 8 bases, with 12 bases remaining between them. This CDR3 is built from 14 residues. CDR3 region: CASSEVRAEEPQHF. The CDR3 DNA is TGTGCCAGCAGTGAAGTCAGGGCCGAGGAGCCCCAGCATTTT.

The chain links TRBV6-1 to TRBJ2-5; tentatively, D is TRBD1 (6 bases). The germline V and J ends were trimmed by 8 bases and 3 bases, with 13 bases remaining between them. Germline lookup yields CDR1 MNHNS and CDR2 SASEGT. The CDR3 extends over 13 amino acids. Here the CDR3 reads CASQDRSKETQYF. The CDR3 nucleotides read TGTGCCAGCCAGGACAGATCCAAAGAGACCCAGTACTTC.

This clone counts as medium-sized. The chain uses TRBV28 and TRBJ2-3; D unresolved. The germline V gene has CDR1 MDHEN and CDR2 SYDVKM. This CDR3 region has 17 residues. The V and J ends lost 6 bases and 0 bases respectively, with 19 bases between them. CDR3 coding DNA: TGTGCCAGCAGGCCCCGGGCGGCCCCTTGGAGCACAGATACGCAGTATTTT. Translated: CASRPRAAPWSTDTQYF.

The gene calls are TRBV6-6 and TRBJ1-1; D remains ambiguous. The CDR3 runs 14 residues. V dropped 4 bases and J dropped 0 bases, with 9 bases sitting between them. Per germline, CDR1 MNHNY and CDR2 SVGAGI (reference sequence). CDR3 in amino acids: CASSLWTLNTEAFF. DNA for the CDR3: TGTGCCAGCAGTTTGTGGACCCTGAACACTGAAGCTTTCTTT.

The chain employs TRBV10-3 and TRBJ2-1; the D gene is possibly TRBD1 (6 bases). CDR3 length: 15 amino acids. Germline lookup yields CDR1 ENHRY and CDR2 SYGVKD. The V gene lost 4 bases and the J gene lost 2 bases, with 12 bases spanning the gap. CDR3 nucleotide sequence: TGTGCCATCAGTGTTGGAGAGGGGGCCTACAATGAGCAGTTCTTC. Its translation: CAISVGEGAYNEQFF.

Remarks on this clone: The same CDR3 also results from other DNA sequences found in this sample. This chain connects TRBV6-5 to TRBJ1-2, with TRBD1 as a possible D gene (5 bases). V lost 2 bases and J lost 6, with 19 bases in between. Germline CDR1 is MNHEY and CDR2 is SVGAGI. The CDR3 is made up of 16 amino acids. Here the CDR3 reads CASSYGVGAILDGYTF. CDR3 coding DNA: TGTGCCAGCAGTTACGGCGTTGGGGCTATCCTGGATGGCTACACCTTC.

V and J are TRBV13 and TRBJ1-6; D is uncertain. V lost 7 bases and J lost 7, with 14 bases in between. The germline gives CDR1 PRHDT, CDR2 FYEKMQ (reference sequence). The CDR3 is 14 amino acids. In DNA, the CDR3 is TGTGCCAGCATACGTCGGGGATGGAATTCACCCCTCCACTTT. Translation gives CASIRRGWNSPLHF.

The chain combines TRBV4-2 with TRBJ1-1; maybe TRBD1 (5 bases). The V gene lost 0 bases and the J gene lost 0 bases, with 11 bases spanning the gap. The CDR3 totals 16 residues. Looked up from germline, CDR1 is LGHNA and CDR2 is YNFKEQ. CDR3 DNA: TGTGCCAGCAGCCAAGACAACAGGTTCCTGAACACTGAAGCTTTCTTT. It translates to CASSQDNRFLNTEAFF.

The CDR3 DNA is TGCGCCAGCAGAACCCGGGGACCGGGACAGGGGAACACCGGGGAGCTGTTTTTT. Its translation: CASRTRGPGQGNTGELFF. The rearrangement links TRBV4-1 to TRBJ2-2, with 9 bases that match TRBD1. The CDR3 is made up of 18 amino acids. Germline values: CDR1 MGHRA, CDR2 YSYEKL. The V segment lost 6 bases and the J segment 1 base; nucleotides outside the gene matches: 12.

The genes are TRBV9 and TRBJ2-1; TRBD2 aligns across 15 bases. The CDR3 totals 18 residues. The junction had 7 bases not matched to a gene; V was cut back by 0 bases and J by 6 bases. CDR1 is SGDLS, CDR2 YYNGEE, per germline. In DNA form, the CDR3 reads TGTGCCAGCAGCGTAGAAGGACTAGCGGGGGGGAACAGCAATGAGCAGTTCTTC. Its translation is CASSVEGLAGGNSNEQFF.

The chain couples TRBV5-1 to TRBJ1-4; D may be TRBD1 (6 bases). V lost 0 bases, J lost 0 bases, and 12 bases lay in between. From germline, CDR1 is SGHRS and CDR2 YFSETQ. The CDR3 is 17 residues long. CDR3 nucleotide sequence: TGCGCCAGCAGCTTGGTTCCAGGGGTTACAACTAATGAAAAACTGTTTTTT. Translation gives CASSLVPGVTTNEKLFF.